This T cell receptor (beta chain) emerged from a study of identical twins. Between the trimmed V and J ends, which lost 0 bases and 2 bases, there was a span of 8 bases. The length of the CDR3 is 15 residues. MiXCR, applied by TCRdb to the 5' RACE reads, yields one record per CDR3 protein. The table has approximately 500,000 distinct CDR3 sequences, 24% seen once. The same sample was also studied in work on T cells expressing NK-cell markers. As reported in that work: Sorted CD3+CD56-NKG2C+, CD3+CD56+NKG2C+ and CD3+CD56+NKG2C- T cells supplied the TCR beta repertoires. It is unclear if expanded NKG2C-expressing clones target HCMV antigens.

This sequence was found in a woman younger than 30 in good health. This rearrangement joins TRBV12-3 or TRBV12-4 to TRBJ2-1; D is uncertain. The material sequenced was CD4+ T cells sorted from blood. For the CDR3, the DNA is TGTGCCAGCAGTTTAGCAGCGTTAACCTACAATGAGCAGTTCTTC. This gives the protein CASSLAALTYNEQFF.